This record looks at one TCR beta chain sequence and its context. Its antigen is still unknown. This entry is derived from a study of T cell responses to AZD1222 COVID-19 vaccine. The study, taken as a whole, reports: Samples come after the peak T cell response, not at day 14. CD4 TCRs associated with vaccination spanned spike, dominating at 160-218 and 743-854. Close to half of spike-specific TCRs reportedly recognize unmutated variant regions.

Profiled with immunoSEQ multiplex PCR; TCRdb holds only in-frame clones, not every one. The table records roughly 130,000 clones, around 90% of them present only once. Whether given at about 4 or about 12 weeks, second doses were pooled. This CDR3 spans 16 amino acids. V lost 1 base and J lost 4, with 16 bases in between. Germline values: CDR1 LNHNV, CDR2 YYDKDF (reference sequence). The TCR comes from an adult who received the AZD1222 COVID-19 vaccine. Sequenced material: peripheral blood, taken 28 days after the second AZD1222 dose. V and J are TRBV15 and TRBJ1-2; no clear D. This CDR3 reads CATSRADERDGYGYTF. CDR3 DNA: TGTGCCACCAGCAGAGCTGATGAGAGGGATGGCTATGGCTACACCTTC.